This T cell receptor beta chain appears in the sequencing data of a study of sequential checkpoint blockade in melanoma. Method: immunoSEQ multiplex PCR; TCRdb's copy keeps in-frame clones and lacks some. The profile shows under 4,500 clones, around a fifth of them singletons. This CDR3 is 16 amino acids long. V dropped 10 bases and J dropped 0 bases, with 21 bases sitting between them. Germline V gives CDR1 MNHGY, CDR2 SAAAGT. Sample treatment: randomized to nivolumab then ipilimumab (arm A) or the reverse (arm B). Sample: tumor tissue (inferred from file names), taken from a patient given nivolumab and ipilimumab in sequence. The chain couples TRBV6-8 to TRBJ2-5, with D possibly TRBD2 on 6 matching bases. The clonotype comes from a human donor with melanoma. The chain's CDR3 is CATGTAGSQYQETQYF. Written as DNA, the CDR3 is TGTGCCACAGGGACGGCCGGGAGCCAATACCAAGAGACCCAGTACTTC.